These T cell receptor beta chains were read from a single sample in a study of PD-1 blockade in classical Hodgkin lymphoma. The protocol was immunoSEQ multiplex PCR, while the TCRdb copy is restricted to in-frame clones and leaves out a portion. In the table there are more than 35,000 clones, around 88% of which are singletons. This specimen was peripheral blood mononuclear cells (PBMCs), taken before the second cycle of nivolumab. These receptors were taken from a human donor with classical Hodgkin lymphoma. Both conserved end residues are trimmed from each CDR3. Fields, in order: J gene, V gene, CDR3 protein.

J: TRBJ2-2; V: TRBV9; CDR3: ASSPSAGLNTGELF
J: TRBJ2-7; V: TRBV14; CDR3: ASSPIGGNRALRTYEQY
J: TRBJ2-3; V: TRBV5-5; CDR3: ASSRLPDTQY
J: TRBJ2-3; V: TRBV18; CDR3: ASSFTTDTQY
J: TRBJ2-7; V: TRBV11-2; CDR3: ASSLVSHADEQY
J: TRBJ2-7; V: TRBV5-4; CDR3: ASSWGVADIYGQY
J: TRBJ1-2; V: TRBV4-1; CDR3: ASSLGTQLPYGYT
J: TRBJ2-1; V: TRBV15; CDR3: ATSRDKGLAGWASSYNEQF
J: TRBJ1-5; V: TRBV19; CDR3: ASSIRATGYQPQH
J: TRBJ1-5; V: TRBV6-1; CDR3: ASSVNFDQPQH
J: TRBJ2-5; V: TRBV7-9; CDR3: AGEQGGQETQY
J: TRBJ1-6; V: TRBV2; CDR3: ASRTGTDNSPLH
J: TRBJ2-6; V: TRBV2; CDR3: ASNRDSSGANVLT
J: TRBJ2-3; V: TRBV10-1; CDR3: AASASGTDTQY
J: TRBJ2-1; V: TRBV7-3; CDR3: ASSLSRRPDEQF
J: TRBJ2-1; V: TRBV11-3; CDR3: ASSLVVDEQF
J: TRBJ2-1; V: TRBV14; CDR3: ASSRAWREANNEQF
J: TRBJ1-5; V: TRBV30; CDR3: AWSVSGPQH
J: TRBJ2-5; V: TRBV29-1; CDR3: SVEPTGRETQY
J: TRBJ2-4; V: TRBV19; CDR3: ASSPRGISGGPLAKNIQY
J: TRBJ2-1; V: TRBV28; CDR3: ASRGELAGALSYEQF
J: TRBJ1-4; V: TRBV4-1; CDR3: ASSQDLRGPVEKLF